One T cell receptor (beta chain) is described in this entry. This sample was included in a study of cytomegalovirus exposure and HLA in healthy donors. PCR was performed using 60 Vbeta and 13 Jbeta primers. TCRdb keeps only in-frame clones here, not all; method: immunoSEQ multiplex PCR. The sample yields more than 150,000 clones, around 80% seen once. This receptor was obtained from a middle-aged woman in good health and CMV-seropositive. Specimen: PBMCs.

The CDR3 sequence: CASSLTRADTEAFF. DNA for the CDR3: TGTGCCAGCAGCTTAACCAGGGCGGATACTGAAGCTTTCTTT. The chain uses TRBV7-9 and TRBJ1-1, with D possibly being TRBD1 (5 bases). The CDR3 is 14 residues long. Per the germline V gene, CDR1 is SEHNR and CDR2 is FQNEAQ (reference sequence). The V gene lost 2 bases and the J gene lost 5 bases, with 12 bases spanning the gap.